Shown below are 29 T cell receptor beta chains from a single sample sequenced in a study of cytomegalovirus exposure and HLA in healthy donors. In the PCR, 60 Vbeta and 13 Jbeta primers were used. The data were produced by immunoSEQ multiplex PCR, yet TCRdb's version contains in-frame clones alone and is incomplete. The listing contains approximately 100,000 clones. Sample: PBMCs. The receptors come from a man aged 45 to 65 in good health and CMV-seropositive.

The chain links TRBV30 to TRBJ1-1, with 7 bases identical to TRBD1. Germline CDR1 GTSNPN, CDR2 SVGIG (reference sequence). This CDR3 region has 13 residues. The junction had 5 bases not matched to a gene; V was cut back by 5 bases and J by 2 bases. CDR3: CAWATGRNTEAFF. The CDR3 region has the DNA TGTGCCTGGGCGACAGGGCGAAACACTGAAGCTTTCTTT.

This rearrangement joins TRBV5-1 to TRBJ1-2; tentatively, D is TRBD1 (6 bases). The V gene lost 0 bases and the J gene lost 8 bases, with 17 bases spanning the gap. Germline V lookup: CDR1 SGHRS, CDR2 YFSETQ. The CDR3 covers 15 residues. CDR3 amino acids: CASSLDLRGIRGYTF. In nucleotides, the CDR3 is TGCGCCAGCAGCTTGGATCTCAGGGGAATTCGCGGCTACACCTTC.

J is TRBJ2-1 and V is TRBV28; D gene unclear. This CDR3 region has 12 residues. Trimming cost V 4 bases and J 6 bases, with 7 bases left between them. Germline V lookup: CDR1 MDHEN, CDR2 SYDVKM. The CDR3 sequence: CASSSRINEQFF. As DNA, the CDR3 is TGTGCCAGCAGTTCCAGAATCAATGAGCAGTTCTTC.

The V gene is TRBV29-1, the J gene TRBJ1-5; unclear D gene. There are 11 residues in the CDR3. V shed 3 bases and J shed 4 bases, with 4 bases lying between them. CDR1 is SQVTM, CDR2 ANQGSEA, per germline. Here the CDR3 DNA reads TGCAGCGTTGAGAGAAATCAGCCCCAGCATTTT. This translates into CSVERNQPQHF.

The genes are TRBV7-9 and TRBJ1-1, with unresolved D. The V end was cut by 5 bases, the J end by 6 bases, with 25 bases between. The length of the CDR3 is 17 residues. In germline, CDR1 is SEHNR, CDR2 FQNEAQ (reference sequence). CDR3 bases: TGTGCCAGCAGCCCTTTAGAGGCAAGTGTTGCATTCGCTGAAGCTTTCTTT. Translating gives CASSPLEASVAFAEAFF.

The chain has TRBV7-9 and TRBJ2-1, with D unclear. Germline values: CDR1 SEHNR, CDR2 FQNEAQ (reference sequence). CDR3 length: 12 amino acids. The V and J ends lost 9 bases and 7 bases respectively, with 13 bases between them. Written as DNA, the CDR3 is TGTGCCAGTCTAGGAGTGAAGAATGAGCAGTTCTTC. This gives the protein CASLGVKNEQFF.

The V gene is TRBV18, the J gene TRBJ1-5; 9 nucleotides agree with TRBD1. CDR1 is KGHSH, CDR2 LQKENI, per germline. CDR3 length: 13 residues. V lost 6 bases, J lost 6 bases, and 3 bases stayed unmatched. CDR3 sequence (DNA): TGTGCCAGCTCTCGGGACAGGGCTCAGCCCCAGCATTTT. It translates to CASSRDRAQPQHF.

The rearrangement joins TRBV30 to TRBJ2-7; perhaps TRBD2 as D (5 bases). This CDR3 contains 12 residues. CDR1 and CDR2 (germline): GTSNPN, SVGIG (reference sequence). V lost 3 bases to trimming and J lost 1 base, with 7 bases between them. CDR3 coding DNA: TGTGCCTGGAGAGGGAGTTCCTACGAGCAGTACTTC. It encodes CAWRGSSYEQYF.

The rearrangement links TRBV7-2 to TRBJ1-6; 12 bases are shared with TRBD1. V lost 8 bases, J lost 10 bases, and 9 bases stayed unmatched. The CDR3 is made up of 15 amino acids. The V gene's germline CDR1 is SGHTA and CDR2 FQGNSA. The CDR3 loop is CASGALGTGGSPLHF. For the CDR3, the DNA is TGTGCCAGCGGGGCCCTAGGGACAGGGGGCTCACCCCTCCACTTT.

This chain links TRBV5-1 with TRBJ2-5; TRBD1 matches 8 bases. V trimming: 3 bases; J trimming: 4 bases; junction bases outside the gene matches: 5. Germline V gene lookup returns CDR1 SGHRS and CDR2 YFSETQ. This CDR3 has 14 amino acids. CDR3 residues: CASSSRTGSETQYF. The CDR3 DNA sequence: TGCGCCAGCAGCTCCCGGACAGGGTCAGAGACCCAGTACTTC.

V usage is TRBV19 and J usage is TRBJ2-7; tentatively, D is TRBD1 (5 bases). Germline V gene sequence: CDR1 LNHDA, CDR2 SQIVND (reference sequence). This CDR3 is 13 amino acids long. V lost 8 bases to trimming and J lost 1 base, with 12 bases between them. Here the CDR3 reads CASSRQPSYEQYF. Here the CDR3 DNA reads TGTGCCAGTTCCCGACAGCCATCCTACGAGCAGTACTTC.

This chain connects TRBV6-6 to TRBJ2-7, with D unclear. The germline CDR1 and CDR2 sequences are MNHNY and SVGAGI (reference sequence). Trimming left V 2 bases short and J 4 bases short, with 9 bases between. The CDR3 loop spans 13 amino acids. The CDR3 region is CASSYGPRYEQYV. For the CDR3, the DNA is TGTGCCAGCAGTTACGGGCCCCGATACGAGCAGTACGTC.

The CDR3 DNA reads TGTGCCGACTCACTAGGGTACACCGGGGAGCTGTTTTTT. This translates into CADSLGYTGELFF. The chain is built from TRBV7-9 and TRBJ2-2; D is perhaps TRBD2 (5 bases). The germline gives CDR1 SEHNR, CDR2 FQNEAQ (reference sequence). The V and J ends lost 11 bases and 3 bases respectively, with 13 bases between them. This CDR3 is built from 13 residues. The complete variable domain, with remaining parts taken from reference TRBV7-9 and TRBJ2-2, reads DTGVSQNPRHKITKRGQNVTFRCDPISEHNRLYWYRQTLGQGPEFLTYFQNEAQLEKSRLLSDRFSAERPKGSFSTLEIQRTEQGDSAMYLCADSLGYTGELFFGEGSRLTVL.

The V and J genes are TRBV7-9 and TRBJ1-4; TRBD1 is a possible D gene (5 bases). CDR3 length: 13 amino acids. CDR1 is SEHNR and CDR2 is FQNEAQ in the germline V gene (reference sequence). The V gene lost 5 bases and the J gene lost 8 bases, with 12 bases spanning the gap. CDR3 nucleotide sequence: TGTGCCAGCAGCATCCGACAGTTCGAAAAACTGTTTTTT. Translating it yields CASSIRQFEKLFF.

The chain employs TRBV7-6 and TRBJ2-1; D is uncertain. This CDR3 has 12 amino acids. Germline CDR1 SGHVS, CDR2 FNYEAQ. V lost 0 bases and J 6 bases, leaving 3 bases between the germline ends. The CDR3 loop is CASSLASNEQFF. DNA for the CDR3: TGTGCCAGCAGCTTAGCTAGCAATGAGCAGTTCTTC.

The chain uses TRBV7-9 and TRBJ2-7; D may be TRBD2 (6 bases). Trimming cost V 3 bases and J 2 bases, with 11 bases left between them. Germline values: CDR1 SEHNR, CDR2 FQNEAQ (reference sequence). The CDR3 has 14 amino acids. The CDR3 loop reads CASSLGGLTYEQYV. For the CDR3, the DNA is TGTGCCAGCAGCTTGGGGGGACTGACCTACGAGCAGTACGTC.

The chain has TRBV10-2 and TRBJ1-1; 10 bases are shared with TRBD1. The junction had 0 bases not matched to a gene; V was cut back by 4 bases and J by 4 bases. The CDR3 contains 13 residues. The V gene's germline CDR1 is WSHSY and CDR2 SAAADI. CDR3 DNA: TGCGCCAGCAGTGGGACAGGGGGCACTGAAGCTTTCTTT. Protein product: CASSGTGGTEAFF.

The chain carries TRBV7-9 and TRBJ2-4; D remains ambiguous. The V gene lost 6 bases and the J gene lost 0 bases, with 9 bases spanning the gap. The CDR3 contains 14 residues. Looked up from germline, CDR1 is SEHNR and CDR2 is FQNEAQ (reference sequence). The CDR3 is CASSLTGAKNIQYF. The CDR3 DNA reads as TGTGCCAGCAGTTTAACCGGAGCCAAAAACATTCAGTACTTC.

This chain uses TRBV6-5 with TRBJ2-2; 9 nucleotides align to TRBD2. Germline CDR1 reads MNHEY; CDR2 reads SVGAGI. Germline trimming cut 2 bases from V and 5 bases from J; bases unmatched to any gene: 3. The CDR3 loop spans 15 amino acids. The CDR3 DNA is TGTGCCAGCAGTTACGCTAGCGGGACGACCGGGGAGCTGTTTTTT. Translating it yields CASSYASGTTGELFF.

V usage is TRBV5-1 and J usage is TRBJ2-7, with D hard to call. The CDR3 runs 15 residues. CDR1 is SGHRS, CDR2 YFSETQ, per germline. The germline V and J ends were trimmed by 0 bases and 4 bases, with 14 bases remaining between them. The CDR3 DNA reads as TGCGCCAGCAGCTTGGAGCGCGGTGGTTTTTACGAGCAGTACTTC. As protein: CASSLERGGFYEQYF.

The V call is TRBV11-2, the J call TRBJ1-2, with D possibly matching TRBD1 (6 bases). There are 15 residues in the CDR3. Germline CDR1 SGHAT, CDR2 FQNNGV. V was pared by 5 bases and J by 6 bases, with 19 bases between. The CDR3 DNA reads TGTGCCAGCAGCCCGATCCAGGGGTGGAGGCATGGCTACACCTTC. Its translation: CASSPIQGWRHGYTF.

The chain joins TRBV7-3 to TRBJ2-1, with 8 bases that match TRBD2. The CDR3 spans 17 residues. Losses at the gene ends were 1 base for V and 4 bases for J; bases not matched to a gene: 9. Germline loops: CDR1 SGHTA, CDR2 FQGTGA. The CDR3 region is CASSLNPAGAGYNEQFF. The CDR3 DNA reads as TGTGCCAGCAGCTTAAATCCAGCGGGAGCTGGTTACAATGAGCAGTTCTTC.

Comment on this clone: The sample carries other DNA sequences with the same CDR3. The V and J genes are TRBV30 and TRBJ1-5; no clear D. Germline assignment: CDR1 GTSNPN and CDR2 SVGIG (reference sequence). The CDR3 length is 13 residues. The V end lost 0 bases, the J end lost 4 bases, and 7 bases lay between the germline ends. CDR3 in DNA: TGTGCCTGGAGTGTTGATCGGAATCAGCCCCAGCATTTT. Protein product: CAWSVDRNQPQHF. The full variable domain, in which reference TRBV30 and TRBJ1-5 provide the parts outside the CDR3, is SQTIHQWPATLVQPVGSPLSLECTVEGTSNPNLYWYRQAAGRGLQLLFYSVGIGQISSEVPQNLSASRPQDRQFILSSKKLLLSDSGFYLCAWSVDRNQPQHFGDGTRLSIL.

J is TRBJ2-5 and V is TRBV6-8, with D maybe TRBD2 (6 bases). Trimming pared 6 bases from V and 3 bases from J, leaving 17 bases between. The CDR3 runs to 15 residues. Per germline, CDR1 MNHGY and CDR2 SAAAGT. The chain's CDR3 is CASRATGLLKETQYF. As DNA, the CDR3 is TGTGCCAGCAGGGCGACGGGACTTCTGAAAGAGACCCAGTACTTC.

The J gene is TRBJ2-5, the V gene TRBV11-1; 11 bases match TRBD2. This CDR3 comprises 16 residues. Germline V gene data show CDR1 as SGHAT and CDR2 as FQDESV (reference sequence). Trimming at V came to 2 bases and at J to 3 bases, leaving 5 bases not matched to a gene. CDR3 DNA sequence: TGTGCCAGCAGCTTACGCCAGGGACTAGCGGAAGAGACCCAGTACTTC. Protein product: CASSLRQGLAEETQYF.

The CDR3 is CASIVHAGETQYF. In DNA form, the CDR3 reads TGTGCCAGCATAGTCCACGCGGGAGAGACCCAGTACTTC. The genes are TRBV5-5 and TRBJ2-5; weak D call: TRBD2 (5 bases). From germline, CDR1 is SGHKS and CDR2 YYEKEE (reference sequence). The CDR3 loop spans 13 amino acids. Trimming removed 6 bases at V and 4 bases at J, with 13 bases between.

The V and J genes are TRBV30 and TRBJ2-5, with TRBD1 matching 8 bases. The DNA matches TRBJ2-7 better at its end, which makes the J call doubtful. The CDR3 loop spans 13 amino acids. CDR1 is GTSNPN, CDR2 SVGIG, per germline (reference sequence). The DNA of the CDR3 is TGTGCCTGGGGGACAGGAACCTCCTACGAGCAGTACTTC. This encodes CAWGTGTSYEQYF.

This chain links TRBV7-9 with TRBJ2-2; D gene uncertain. Germline CDR1 SEHNR, CDR2 FQNEAQ (reference sequence). The CDR3 extends over 13 amino acids. V was shortened by 6 bases and J by 4 bases, with 9 bases between the two germline ends. The CDR3 DNA reads TGTGCCAGCAGATTTTCCCTCACCGGGGAGCTGTTTTTT. Its translation: CASRFSLTGELFF.

The chain has TRBV15 and TRBJ1-4, with a weak D call TRBD1 (5 bases). The CDR3 is 15 amino acids. Trimming left V 2 bases short and J 8 bases short, with 15 bases between. Germline loops: CDR1 LNHNV, CDR2 YYDKDF (reference sequence). CDR3 loop: CATSRTRGNREKLFF. The CDR3 DNA reads as TGTGCCACCAGCAGAACTCGGGGGAATCGGGAAAAACTGTTTTTT.